This T cell receptor beta chain originates from a study of identical twins. Points from the study as a whole: Models predicted less out-of-frame TCR alpha sharing in monozygotic twins than was found.

A word on this clonotype: Its antigen is as yet unknown.

CDR1 SGDLS and CDR2 YYNGEE come from the germline V gene. This CDR3 is 15 amino acids long. Losses at the gene ends were 4 bases for V and 2 bases for J; bases not matched to a gene: 7. Unique molecular identifiers were present on the cDNA, and a universal primer site came from template switching. TCRdb passed the 5' RACE reads through MiXCR, listing each CDR3 protein once. The data contain 310,000 or so distinct CDR3 sequences, 7.5% to 9.5% of them singletons. The sample also formed part of further work on yellow fever vaccine responses in identical twins. From that paper: Twins reportedly showed a vaccine T cell response that seemed partly convergent and partly personalized.

The J gene is TRBJ2-7, the V gene TRBV9; 9 bases align to TRBD2. This sequence originates from a woman between 18 and 29 years old in good health. The sequenced sample was CD8+ T cells sorted from blood. The CDR3 region has the DNA TGTGCCAGCAGCCCTAGCGGGACCATTACCTACGAGCAGTACTTC. Residues: CASSPSGTITYEQYF.